This T cell receptor beta chain appears in the sequencing data of a study of T cells in narcolepsy. TCRdb's copy holds only in-frame clones and misses some; the assay was immunoSEQ multiplex PCR. The table records tens of thousands of clones, roughly 73% of them present only once. J gave up 3 bases and V 4 bases, and 10 bases lay outside the gene matches. The germline CDR1 and CDR2 sequences are SEHNR and FQNEAQ (reference sequence). The CDR3 sequence is 17 residues long. This clone turned up a few times. The chain is built from TRBV7-9 and TRBJ1-4; 8 nucleotides agree with TRBD1. The receptor was derived from a human donor with narcolepsy. Sequenced sample: CD45RA- memory CD4+ T cells from PBMCs. CDR3 loop: CASSYRTGTAANEKLFF. The DNA for the CDR3 is TGTGCCAGCAGCTATCGGACAGGGACTGCAGCTAATGAAAAACTGTTTTTT.